This T cell receptor beta chain originates from a study of blood T cell repertoires in COVID-19. Study-wide context: Samples came from the United States, Italy and Spain, spanning acute and convalescent COVID-19. PBMCs, B-cell-depleted T cells, or T cells provided the cDNA or gDNA that made up the material.

Germline V gene lookup returns CDR1 MDHEN and CDR2 SYDVKM. The V gene end was trimmed by 7 bases and the J gene end by 2 bases; junction bases not matched to a gene: 4. The CDR3 consists of 14 residues. As processed by the authors: The authors estimated nucleated cell counts from reference gene primer amplification. Assay: immunoSEQ multiplex PCR; the TCRdb copy retains only in-frame clones and omits some. The DNA was the basis for D and trimming; V, J and clone size are from that table. The sample lists 200,000 to 300,000 clones, roughly 79% seen once, with around 7.5% in the top ten. The Seattle patients, enrolled during active infection, were followed longitudinally.

The clonotype originates from a woman over 75 with COVID-19, enrolled during active disease. This chain joins TRBV28 and TRBJ2-3; 9 positions match TRBD2. The source material was peripheral blood. This CDR3 reads CASIAGDYTDTQYF. The CDR3 DNA follows: TGTGCCAGCATAGCGGGGGACTACACAGATACGCAGTATTTT.